Following are 14 T cell receptor beta chains from one sample sequenced in a study of blood T cell repertoires in COVID-19. Clones were sequenced by immunoSEQ multiplex PCR, and TCRdb holds only the in-frame ones, with some missing. The sample has about 80,000 clones, approximately 88% seen once. The sequenced material came from peripheral blood. The receptors were gathered from a woman of 80 years or more with acute or convalescent COVID-19.

This clone came up once. J is TRBJ1-1 and V is TRBV9; TRBD1 matches 8 bases. With 4 bases clipped from V and 4 bases from J, the junction kept 3 bases outside the gene matches. This CDR3 region has 13 residues. In germline, CDR1 is SGDLS, CDR2 YYNGEE. The CDR3, as DNA: TGTGCCAGCAGCTCCGACAGGGGCACTGAAGCTTTCTTT. It specifies CASSSDRGTEAFF. Full variable domain (outside the CDR3, taken from reference TRBV9 and TRBJ1-1): DSGVTQTPKHLITATGQRVTLRCSPRSGDLSVYWYQQSLDQGLQFLIQYYNGEERAKGNILERFSAQQFPDLHSELNLSSLELGDSALYFCASSSDRGTEAFFGQGTRLTVV.

The chain carries TRBV30 and TRBJ2-1, with 7 bases fitting TRBD2. This CDR3 is 12 amino acids long. CDR1 and CDR2 (germline): GTSNPN, SVGIG (reference sequence). J gave up 8 bases and V 4 bases, and 5 bases lay outside the gene matches. The CDR3 nucleotides read TGTGCCTGGAAATGGGGGGGGGATGAGCAGTTCTTC. It yields the protein CAWKWGGDEQFF.

The rearrangement joins TRBV2 to TRBJ2-5; 7 nucleotides line up with TRBD2. The CDR3 length is 16 residues. J was trimmed by 3 bases and V by 0 bases; bases with no gene match: 7. Germline V lookup: CDR1 SNHLY, CDR2 FYNNEI. The CDR3 loop reads CASSEALRTSKETQYF. DNA of the CDR3: TGTGCCAGCAGTGAAGCGCTTAGGACTAGTAAAGAGACCCAGTACTTC.

The chain links TRBV18 to TRBJ2-2; D unresolved. The CDR3 has 16 amino acids. The germline V and J ends were trimmed by 1 base and 1 base, with 10 bases remaining between them. Germline loops: CDR1 KGHSH, CDR2 LQKENI. Written as DNA, the CDR3 is TGTGCCAGCTCACCACTTGGCGGAGAGAACACCGGGGAGCTGTTTTTT. As protein: CASSPLGGENTGELFF.

The DNA for the CDR3 is TGTGCCAGCAGCTTTGACTCCGGAAGCAATCAGCCCCAGCATTTT. It encodes CASSFDSGSNQPQHF. The chain employs TRBV11-2 and TRBJ1-5, with D unclear. From germline, CDR1 is SGHAT and CDR2 FQNNGV. Trimming left V 3 bases short and J 1 base short, with 10 bases between. The CDR3 has 15 amino acids.

V is TRBV11-2 and J is TRBJ2-7, with 12 bases fitting TRBD2. The V segment lost 4 bases and the J segment 6 bases; nucleotides outside the gene matches: 10. Germline assignment: CDR1 SGHAT and CDR2 FQNNGV. The CDR3 is made up of 16 amino acids. In DNA form, the CDR3 reads TGTGCCAGCAGCTCTCTAGCGGGAGGGCCCCCTCTCGAGCAGTACTTC. Translation: CASSSLAGGPPLEQYF. The full variable domain, its missing parts supplied by reference TRBV11-2 and TRBJ2-7, is EAGVAQSPRYKIIEKRQSVAFWCNPISGHATLYWYQQILGQGPKLLIQFQNNGVVDDSQLPKDRFSAERLKGVDSTLKIQPAKLEDSAVYLCASSSLAGGPPLEQYFGPGTRLTVT.

The V gene is TRBV21-1, the J gene TRBJ2-5; whether TRBD2, the table's D call, matches the DNA was not checked. TRBV21-1 is labeled a pseudogene. CDR3 length: 17 amino acids. CDR3 in amino acids: CASSKVLLRGVRETQYF. The CDR3 coding sequence is TGTGCCAGCAGCAAAGTCCTTCTGCGGGGGGTCCGGGAGACCCAGTACTTC.

The V gene is TRBV3-1 (or the pseudogene TRBV3-2), the J gene TRBJ2-3, with D unresolved. The germline V gene has CDR1 LGHDT and CDR2 YNNKEL (reference sequence). Trimming took 4 bases from V and 4 from J, leaving 3 bases between them. The CDR3 has 11 amino acids. The CDR3 DNA is TGTGCCAGCAGCCTCTCAGATACGCAGTATTTT. This translates into CASSLSDTQYF.

This chain joins TRBV7-2 and TRBJ2-1, with 10 bases fitting TRBD2. The CDR3 sequence is 16 residues long. Germline V gene data show CDR1 as SGHTA and CDR2 as FQGNSA. V lost 1 base and J lost 10; bases outside the gene matches: 10. CDR3 amino acids: CASSLGATSGFREQFF. CDR3 sequence (DNA): TGTGCCAGCAGCTTAGGCGCGACTAGCGGGTTCCGGGAGCAGTTCTTC.

The V gene is TRBV7-3, the J gene TRBJ2-3; TRBD2 matches 7 bases. V lost 6 bases, J lost 2 bases, and 5 bases stayed unmatched. CDR3 size: 14 residues. Germline-derived CDR1 and CDR2 are SGHTA and FQGTGA. Here the CDR3 reads CASSASGITDTQYF. The CDR3 coding sequence is TGTGCCAGCAGTGCGAGCGGGATCACAGATACGCAGTATTTT.

This chain connects TRBV13 to TRBJ1-3; D call uncertain. Germline values: CDR1 PRHDT, CDR2 FYEKMQ (reference sequence). V shed 1 base and J shed 3 bases, with 13 bases lying between them. CDR3 size: 16 residues. CDR3 in amino acids: CASSLETILFGNTIYF. The DNA for the CDR3 is TGTGCCAGCAGCTTAGAAACAATTCTTTTTGGAAACACCATATATTTT.

This chain joins TRBV20-1 and TRBJ2-7; D is perhaps TRBD1 (6 bases). The CDR3 runs to 14 residues. V was cut by 3 bases and J by 0 bases, with 12 bases left in between. Germline V gene sequence: CDR1 DFQATT, CDR2 SNEGSKA (reference sequence). The CDR3 sequence: CSASRDITSYEQYF. The CDR3 nucleotides are TGCAGTGCTAGTAGGGACATTACCTCCTACGAGCAGTACTTC.

The rearrangement joins TRBV7-2 to TRBJ2-1; 9 nucleotides agree with TRBD2. The CDR3 runs to 17 residues. With 5 bases clipped from V and 9 bases from J, the junction kept 17 bases outside the gene matches. Germline-derived CDR1 and CDR2 are SGHTA and FQGNSA. CDR3 loop: CASSPGPGRGGESEQFF. The CDR3 DNA follows: TGTGCCAGCAGCCCTGGCCCCGGGCGGGGGGGAGAGAGTGAGCAGTTCTTC.

CDR3 coding DNA: TGTGCCAGCAGCTTCAGGATGTCTCGGGAGCTGTTTTTT. Translation gives CASSFRMSRELFF. This sequence joins TRBV9 and TRBJ2-2; no reliable D call. The CDR3 runs 13 residues. Trimming shortened V by 4 bases and J by 9 bases, and 13 bases separated the two germline ends. The germline gives CDR1 SGDLS, CDR2 YYNGEE.